The clone carrying this TCR beta chain was recorded a few times. CDR3 length equals 16 residues. V trimming: 5 bases; J trimming: 0 bases; junction bases outside the gene matches: 6. Unique molecular identifiers were built into the TCRbeta library. TCRdb processed the PCR reads anew with MiXCR; each CDR3 protein has one entry. Of around 200,000 distinct CDR3 sequences listed, roughly a tenth are singletons. The entry originates in a study of T-cell reconstitution after alpha-beta-depleted transplantation in children. The source material was PBMCs from the stem cell graft donor, sampled from the stem cell graft. The clonotype comes from a human donor who donated a stem cell graft to a child with acute lymphoblastic leukemia. The chain carries TRBV12-3 or TRBV12-4 and TRBJ2-2; 7 nucleotides match TRBD2. The CDR3 coding sequence is TGTGCCAGCAGTCCTTGGGGGGGTTCGAACACCGGGGAGCTGTTTTTT. Protein product: CASSPWGGSNTGELFF.